Described below is a single T cell receptor beta chain sequence and its context. The entry originates in a study of blood T cell repertoires in COVID-19. Assay: immunoSEQ multiplex PCR; the TCRdb copy retains only in-frame clones and omits some. Here the sample spans about 260,000 clones, 86% being singletons. The V end lost 4 bases, the J end lost 9 bases, and 16 bases lay between the germline ends. This CDR3 has 13 amino acids. Looked up from germline, CDR1 is MNHEY and CDR2 is SVGAGI. The source of this sequence is a man aged 40-49 years who had recovered from COVID-19. The specimen sequenced was peripheral blood. V usage is TRBV6-5 and J usage is TRBJ2-7; D gene uncertain. The DNA of the CDR3 is TGTGCCAGCAGTTCGGCCCTTGCGGCCGCGCAGTACTTC. Protein: CASSSALAAAQYF.